The sequence of this T cell receptor (beta chain) was determined in a study of blood T cell repertoires in COVID-19. About the research overall: The United States, Italy and Spain were the sources of the acute and convalescent COVID-19 samples. In each case, the material was cDNA or gDNA derived from T cells, B-cell-depleted T cells, or PBMCs.

This clone was counted once. Patients at the Seattle site were enrolled during active infection and followed longitudinally. This CDR3 comprises 15 residues. J lost 5 bases, V lost 7 bases, and 8 bases had no gene match. Germline CDR1 and CDR2: KGHDR and SFDVKD. Authors' processing steps: Reference gene primer amplification yielded estimated nucleated cell counts. Some clones are missing from TCRdb's copy, which holds only in-frame ones; the method was immunoSEQ multiplex PCR. For V, J and clone size, that table is used; D and trimming come from the DNA. The repertoire holds some 250,000 clones, with 85% to 90% as singletons.

Sequencing was done on a sample of peripheral blood. This clonotype originated in a woman aged 60-70 years with COVID-19, enrolled during active disease. The rearrangement links TRBV24-1 to TRBJ2-1; 9 bases map to TRBD1. CDR3 loop: CATRAGTGYHNEQFF. The CDR3 bases are TGTGCCACCAGGGCCGGGACAGGGTACCACAATGAGCAGTTCTTC.